The 2 T cell receptor beta chains in this list originate from one sample, sequenced in a study of T cell changes during pregnancy in multiple sclerosis. Data came from immunoSEQ multiplex PCR; TCRdb stores just in-frame clones and leaves some out. The top ten hold roughly 0.79% of the sample, which has 75,000 to 100,000 clones, roughly nine tenths seen once. Specimen: peripheral blood, collected in the second trimester of pregnancy. The receptor set was obtained from a female donor in good health, enrolled as a control in a pregnancy study.

V gene TRBV7-8 combines with J gene TRBJ1-4; D not resolved. Per the germline V gene, CDR1 is SGHVS and CDR2 is FQNEAQ. There are 11 residues in the CDR3. Trimming took off 3 bases at V and 8 bases at J, with 4 bases between the two ends. CDR3 bases: TGTGCCAGCAGCTTCAGGGAAAAACTGTTTTTT. Its protein product is CASSFREKLFF.

This chain connects TRBV9 to TRBJ1-3; D is uncertain. In germline, CDR1 is SGDLS, CDR2 YYNGEE. V lost 0 bases and J 1 base, leaving 8 bases between the germline ends. CDR3 length equals 15 residues. CDR3: CASSVEFRSGNTIYF. Written as DNA, the CDR3 is TGTGCCAGCAGCGTAGAATTCAGGTCTGGAAACACCATATATTTT. Variable domain in full (rest from reference TRBV9 and TRBJ1-3): DSGVTQTPKHLITATGQRVTLRCSPRSGDLSVYWYQQSLDQGLQFLIQYYNGEERAKGNILERFSAQQFPDLHSELNLSSLELGDSALYFCASSVEFRSGNTIYFGEGSWLTVV.